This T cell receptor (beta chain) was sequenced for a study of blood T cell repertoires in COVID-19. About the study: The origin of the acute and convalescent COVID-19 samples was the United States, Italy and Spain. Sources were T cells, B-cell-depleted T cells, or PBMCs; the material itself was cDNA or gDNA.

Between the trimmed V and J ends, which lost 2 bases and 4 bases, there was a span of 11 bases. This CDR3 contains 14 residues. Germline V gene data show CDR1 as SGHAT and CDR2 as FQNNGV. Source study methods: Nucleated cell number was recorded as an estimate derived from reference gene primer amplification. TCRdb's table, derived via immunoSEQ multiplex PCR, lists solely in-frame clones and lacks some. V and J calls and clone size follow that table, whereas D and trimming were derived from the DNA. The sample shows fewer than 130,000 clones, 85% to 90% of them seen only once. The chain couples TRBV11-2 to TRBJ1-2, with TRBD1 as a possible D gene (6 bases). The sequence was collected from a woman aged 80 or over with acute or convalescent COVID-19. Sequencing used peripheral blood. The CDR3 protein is CASSLRGKGYGYTF. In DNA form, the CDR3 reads TGTGCCAGCAGCTTAAGGGGGAAGGGCTATGGCTACACCTTC.